The TCR beta chain described here comes from a study of human T cells and chemical hapten exposure. Time point given: patch test 1, 2 weeks after DPC sensitization. Treatment given: therapeutic diphenylcyclopropenone sensitization with weekly scalp DPC. Whole blood, unfractionated, served as the material for total RNA extraction. This clonotype appeared many times. One junction end does not reproduce the germline sequence, and a read error may be involved. The CDR3 extends over 11 amino acids. Germline CDR1 reads MGHRA; CDR2 reads YSYEKL. Using its own MiXCR run on the RACE reads, TCRdb lists one record per CDR3 protein. The sample has 39,000 or so distinct CDR3 sequences, 4% seen once.

The chain combines TRBV4-1 with TRBJ1-1; possible D gene TRBD1, 5 bases. Sequenced material: whole blood, taken in connection with sensitization to the hapten diphenylcyclopropenone (DPC). The receptor was derived from a man aged 45-60 years with alopecia areata. Some clones in this sample may be carry-over from other donors' samples. CDR3 residues: CASSQDGRRGF. The DNA of the CDR3 is TGCGCCAGCAGCCAAGATGGCAGGAGGGGATTT.